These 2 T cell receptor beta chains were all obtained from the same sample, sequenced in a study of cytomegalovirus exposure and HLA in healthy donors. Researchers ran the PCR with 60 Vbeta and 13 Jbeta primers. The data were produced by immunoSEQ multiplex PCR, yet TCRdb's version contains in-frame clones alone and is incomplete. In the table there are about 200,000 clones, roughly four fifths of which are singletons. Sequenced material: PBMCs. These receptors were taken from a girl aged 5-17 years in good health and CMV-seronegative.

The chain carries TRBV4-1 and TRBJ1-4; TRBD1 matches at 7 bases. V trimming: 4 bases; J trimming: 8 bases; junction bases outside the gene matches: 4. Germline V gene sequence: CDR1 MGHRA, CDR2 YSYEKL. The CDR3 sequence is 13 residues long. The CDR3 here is CASSPGQREKLFF. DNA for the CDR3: TGCGCCAGCAGCCCGGGACAGCGGGAAAAACTGTTTTTT.

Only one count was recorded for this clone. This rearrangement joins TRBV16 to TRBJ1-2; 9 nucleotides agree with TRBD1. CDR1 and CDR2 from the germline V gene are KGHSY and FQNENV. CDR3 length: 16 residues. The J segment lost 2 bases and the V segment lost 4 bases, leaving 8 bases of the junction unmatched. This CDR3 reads CASSRPEQGANYGYTF. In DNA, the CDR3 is TGTGCCAGCAGCCGACCCGAACAGGGGGCCAACTATGGCTACACCTTC.